The rows below give T cell receptor beta chains drawn from one sample of a study of T cell changes during pregnancy in multiple sclerosis. Using immunoSEQ multiplex PCR, the repertoire was profiled, and TCRdb retains in-frame clones only, with some absent. This table holds 85,000 to 120,000 clones, about 90% found once. Sample: peripheral blood, taken before pregnancy. The source of these receptors is a female donor with multiple sclerosis, enrolled in a pregnancy study. Each CDR3 is given with its conserved first and last residue. The D gene is left open where the match is weak. Not every row has a clone size; where given, it reads once, few, many or a size class.

v_call	j_call	clone_size	d_call	cdr3_aa	cdr3_nt
TRBV6-4	TRBJ2-3	-	-	CASSDDTTDTQYF	TGTGCCAGCAGTGACGACACCACAGATACGCAGTATTTT
TRBV7-9	TRBJ1-5	-	-	CASSLPGDQPQHF	TGTGCCAGCAGCTTACCGGGGGATCAGCCCCAGCATTTT
TRBV7-9	TRBJ2-7	few	-	CASADLEQYF	TGTGCCAGCGCTGATCTAGAGCAGTACTTC
TRBV10-3	TRBJ1-1	-	TRBD1	CAISELAGQGTEAFF	TGTGCCATCAGTGAGTTGGCGGGACAGGGCACTGAAGCTTTCTTT
TRBV7-6	TRBJ1-1	once	-	CASSKQGATEAFF	TGTGCCAGCAGCAAACAGGGCGCCACTGAAGCTTTCTTT
TRBV4-1	TRBJ1-6	-	-	CASSQVMGDSYSPLHF	TGCGCCAGCAGCCAAGTAATGGGGGACTCTTATTCACCCCTCCACTTT
TRBV15	TRBJ1-2	-	-	CATSRGEANYGYTF	TGTGCCACCAGCAGAGGCGAGGCTAACTATGGCTACACCTTC
TRBV27	TRBJ2-7	-	TRBD2	CASSSLGFGLSSGTYEQYF	TGTGCCAGCAGTTCTTTAGGGTTTGGATTGTCTAGCGGAACCTACGAGCAGTACTTC
TRBV2	TRBJ1-4	-	-	CASNALIGEKLFF	TGTGCCAGCAACGCGTTGATTGGTGAAAAACTGTTTTTT
TRBV9	TRBJ1-6	-	-	CASSEWSGGDLHF	TGTGCCAGCAGCGAGTGGTCCGGTGGTGACCTCCACTTT
TRBV7-2	TRBJ2-5	-	TRBD1	CASSLQGSQETQYF	TGTGCCAGCAGCCTACAGGGGAGCCAAGAGACCCAGTACTTC
TRBV2	TRBJ2-2	once	TRBD1	CASWDREITGELFF	TGTGCCAGCTGGGACAGGGAGATTACCGGGGAGCTGTTTTTT
TRBV2	TRBJ2-2	-	-	CASSEFRGNTGELFF	TGTGCCAGCAGTGAATTCCGGGGGAACACCGGGGAGCTGTTTTTT
TRBV28	TRBJ1-6	-	-	CASSPLPGFPNSPLHF	TGTGCCAGCAGTCCACTCCCGGGATTTCCTAATTCACCCCTCCACTTT
TRBV2	TRBJ2-7	-	-	CASSDGQTYEQYF	TGTGCCAGCAGTGACGGACAGACCTACGAGCAGTACTTC
TRBV29-1	TRBJ2-3	-	-	CSVKEPRRTDTQYF	TGCAGCGTGAAGGAACCGCGGCGCACAGATACGCAGTATTTT
TRBV6-1	TRBJ1-5	-	TRBD1	CASGSRTGVTSQHF	TGTGCCAGCGGGTCCCGGACAGGGGTCACGAGTCAGCATTTT
TRBV5-1	TRBJ2-7	-	TRBD2	CASSLGWREYRSSYEQYF	TGCGCCAGCAGCTTGGGGTGGCGGGAGTATCGCAGCTCCTACGAGCAGTACTTC
TRBV7-3	TRBJ2-3	few	TRBD2	CASSLMVAGGTDTQYF	TGTGCCAGCAGCTTAATGGTAGCGGGAGGCACAGATACGCAGTATTTT
TRBV5-8	TRBJ2-3	-	TRBD1	CASSLVQGADTQYF	TGTGCCAGCAGCTTGGTCCAGGGGGCCGATACGCAGTATTTT
TRBV11-2	TRBJ2-1	-	TRBD2	CASSLGTSGTTYNEQFF	TGTGCCAGCAGCTTAGGGACTAGCGGTACAACCTACAATGAGCAGTTCTTC
TRBV28	TRBJ1-6	-	-	CASSLQSNSPLHF	TGTGCCAGCAGCCTGCAGTCTAATTCACCCCTCCACTTT
TRBV5-8	TRBJ2-6	-	-	CASSPRAGAHSGANVLTF	TGTGCCAGCAGCCCGAGAGCAGGGGCACACTCTGGGGCCAACGTCCTGACTTTC
TRBV2	TRBJ2-1	-	TRBD2	CASMLAGPPEQFF	TGTGCCAGCATGCTAGCGGGACCGCCTGAGCAGTTCTTC
TRBV29-1	TRBJ2-3	once	-	CSVASAEGDTQYF	TGCAGCGTTGCGAGCGCGGAGGGAGATACGCAGTATTTT
TRBV30	TRBJ2-3	-	-	CAWTVTDTQYF	TGTGCCTGGACAGTAACAGATACGCAGTATTTT
TRBV7-7	TRBJ1-3	-	-	CASSPGMGNTIYF	TGTGCCAGCAGCCCAGGGATGGGAAACACCATATATTTT